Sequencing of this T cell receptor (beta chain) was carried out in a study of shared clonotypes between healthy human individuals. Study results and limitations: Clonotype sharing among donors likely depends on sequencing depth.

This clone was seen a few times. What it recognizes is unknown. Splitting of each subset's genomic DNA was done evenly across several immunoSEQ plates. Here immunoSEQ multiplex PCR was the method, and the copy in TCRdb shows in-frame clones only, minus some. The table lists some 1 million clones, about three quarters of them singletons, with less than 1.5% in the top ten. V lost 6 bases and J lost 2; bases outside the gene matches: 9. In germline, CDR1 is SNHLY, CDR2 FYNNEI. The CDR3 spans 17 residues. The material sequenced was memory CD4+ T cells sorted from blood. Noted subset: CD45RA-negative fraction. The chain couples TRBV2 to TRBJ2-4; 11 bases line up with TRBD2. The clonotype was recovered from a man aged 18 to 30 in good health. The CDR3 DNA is TGTGCCAGCAGCGGAACTAGCGGGAGTGGGACCAAAAACATTCAGTACTTC. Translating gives CASSGTSGSGTKNIQYF.